The 15 T cell receptor beta chains presented below share a single source sample, sequenced in a study of blood T cell repertoires in COVID-19. Sequenced by immunoSEQ multiplex PCR; TCRdb stores in-frame clones only, minus some. The data hold 310,000 or so clones, with about 86% observed a single time. The sequenced material came from peripheral blood. Every receptor here comes from a woman between 50 and 59 years old with acute or convalescent COVID-19.

As concerns this clone: This specimen includes other DNA sequences encoding the same CDR3. V usage is TRBV12-3 or TRBV12-4 and J usage is TRBJ1-2; 7 nucleotides agree with TRBD1. V trimming: 6 bases; J trimming: 4 bases; junction bases outside the gene matches: 5. The CDR3 runs to 13 residues. CDR3: CASSPGTAYGYTF. For the CDR3, the DNA is TGTGCCAGCAGCCCAGGGACAGCCTATGGCTACACCTTC.

This clone has only one observation. The chain recombines TRBV7-2 with TRBJ1-1, with D hard to call. Deletions cut 0 bases from V and 4 bases from J, with 15 bases between. The CDR3 length is 16 residues. CDR1 and CDR2 from the germline V gene are SGHTA and FQGNSA. The CDR3 reads CASSLAGRPWGTEAFF. The CDR3 bases are TGTGCCAGCAGCTTAGCGGGGAGGCCGTGGGGCACTGAAGCTTTCTTT.

The sample holds one count of this clone. The chain has TRBV27 and TRBJ1-1; D is undetermined. V was shortened by 2 bases and J by 7 bases, with 11 bases between the two germline ends. The CDR3 has 13 residues. The germline gives CDR1 MNHEY, CDR2 SMNVEV (reference sequence). The CDR3 sequence: CASSLKEASEAFF. The CDR3 coding sequence is TGTGCCAGCAGTTTAAAAGAGGCGAGTGAAGCTTTCTTT.

The chain couples TRBV28 to TRBJ1-1; D not certain. Between the trimmed V and J ends, which lost 1 base and 7 bases, there was a span of 13 bases. The CDR3 is 14 residues long. CDR1 MDHEN and CDR2 SYDVKM come from the germline V gene. CDR3 amino acids: CASSLFPLSNEAFF. CDR3 in DNA: TGTGCCAGCAGTTTATTCCCCCTCTCTAATGAAGCTTTCTTT.

CDR3: CASSLAGRSPLHF. CDR3 DNA: TGCGCCAGCAGCTTGGCAGGGCGCTCACCCCTCCACTTT. The chain has TRBV5-1 and TRBJ1-6; a possible D gene is TRBD1 (5 bases). The CDR3 has 13 residues. CDR1 and CDR2 from the germline V gene are SGHRS and YFSETQ. V was shortened by 0 bases and J by 10 bases, with 8 bases between the two germline ends.

V is TRBV5-1 and J is TRBJ2-5; D remains unclear. Trimming removed 0 bases from V and 2 bases from J, with 8 bases in between. In germline, CDR1 is SGHRS, CDR2 YFSETQ. CDR3 length equals 14 residues. The CDR3 sequence is CASSLDSTQETQYF. The CDR3 DNA follows: TGCGCCAGCAGCTTGGACAGCACGCAAGAGACCCAGTACTTC.

The V call is TRBV6-5, the J call TRBJ1-4; 8 bases match TRBD1. The germline V gene has CDR1 MNHEY and CDR2 SVGAGI. Losses at the gene ends were 6 bases for V and 7 bases for J; bases not matched to a gene: 4. This CDR3 has 13 residues. The CDR3 is CASRTGASEKLFF. The CDR3 DNA reads TGTGCCAGCAGGACAGGGGCGAGTGAAAAACTGTTTTTT.

This clone was observed a single time. J is TRBJ2-5 and V is TRBV5-8; D gene uncertain. CDR1 and CDR2 from the germline V gene are SGHTS and YDEGEE. Deletions cut 3 bases from V and 7 bases from J, with 10 bases between. This CDR3 region has 12 residues. The CDR3, as DNA: TGTGCCAGCAGCTCGACACCGCGGACCCAGTACTTC. This codes for CASSSTPRTQYF.

The chain has TRBV6-5 and TRBJ2-5; TRBD1 might be the D (5 bases). Trimming took 6 bases from V and 4 from J, leaving 15 bases between them. CDR1 is MNHEY, CDR2 SVGAGI, per germline. The CDR3 runs to 14 residues. The chain's CDR3 is CASRRDSSGETQYF. CDR3 nucleotide sequence: TGTGCCAGCAGACGAGACAGCTCAGGAGAGACCCAGTACTTC.

This chain uses TRBV27 with TRBJ2-1; 8 nucleotides align to TRBD2. The V gene's germline CDR1 is MNHEY and CDR2 SMNVEV (reference sequence). This CDR3 is built from 15 residues. V was clipped by 0 bases and J by 8 bases; unmatched bases: 6. The CDR3 sequence is CASSLSTGGQDEQFF. The CDR3 DNA sequence: TGTGCCAGCAGTTTATCCACGGGAGGGCAGGATGAGCAGTTCTTC.

The CDR3 spells CASSQGLTGGSTDTQYF. The CDR3 coding sequence is TGCGCCAGCAGCCAAGGACTCACGGGAGGGAGCACAGATACGCAGTATTTT. This chain uses TRBV4-3 with TRBJ2-3; TRBD2 matches at 8 bases. CDR1 and CDR2 from the germline V gene are LGHNA and YSLEER. Trimming took 1 base from V and 0 from J; bases not matched to a gene: 6. This CDR3 comprises 17 residues.

The gene calls are TRBV6-5 and TRBJ1-3; 7 nucleotides agree with TRBD1. Germline V lookup: CDR1 MNHEY, CDR2 SVGAGI. This CDR3 has 14 amino acids. With 11 bases clipped from V and 3 bases from J, the junction kept 10 bases outside the gene matches. The CDR3 region is CAGKTGNDGNTIYF. CDR3 DNA sequence: TGTGCCGGGAAGACAGGGAATGATGGAAACACCATATATTTT.

The chain has TRBV6-5 and TRBJ2-2, with D perhaps TRBD2 (6 bases). The germline V gene has CDR1 MNHEY and CDR2 SVGAGI. This CDR3 comprises 16 residues. Between the trimmed V and J ends, which lost 2 bases and 3 bases, there was a span of 13 bases. The CDR3 here is CASSYPRGGDTGELFF. For the CDR3, the DNA is TGTGCCAGCAGTTACCCCCGGGGAGGTGACACCGGGGAGCTGTTTTTT.

The chain couples TRBV10-3 to TRBJ1-1; 8 bases match TRBD1. The germline V gene has CDR1 ENHRY and CDR2 SYGVKD. CDR3 length equals 14 residues. The V gene end was trimmed by 5 bases and the J gene end by 6 bases; junction bases not matched to a gene: 8. The CDR3 nucleotides read TGTGCCATCAGTCAAGACAGGGGACAAGCTGAAGCTTTCTTT. Encoded protein: CAISQDRGQAEAFF.

This chain joins TRBV6-5 and TRBJ1-1, with TRBD1 matching 10 bases. The CDR3 extends over 14 amino acids. The J segment lost 7 bases and the V segment lost 6 bases, leaving 8 bases of the junction unmatched. Germline V CDR1 and CDR2: MNHEY, SVGAGI. Here the CDR3 DNA reads TGTGCCAGCAGACCCGACAGGGGGCTAGGTGAAGCTTTCTTT. This encodes CASRPDRGLGEAFF.